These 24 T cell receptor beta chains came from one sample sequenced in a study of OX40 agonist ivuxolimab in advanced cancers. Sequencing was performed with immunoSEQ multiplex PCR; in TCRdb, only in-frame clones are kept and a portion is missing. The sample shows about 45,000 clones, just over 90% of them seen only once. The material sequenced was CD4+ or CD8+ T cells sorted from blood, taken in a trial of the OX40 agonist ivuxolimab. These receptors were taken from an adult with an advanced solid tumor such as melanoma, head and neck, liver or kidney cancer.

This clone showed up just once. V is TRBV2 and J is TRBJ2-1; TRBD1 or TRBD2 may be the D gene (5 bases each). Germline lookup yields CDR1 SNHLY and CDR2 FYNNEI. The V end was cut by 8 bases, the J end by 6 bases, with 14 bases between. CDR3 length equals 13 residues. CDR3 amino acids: CASWGPLANEQFF. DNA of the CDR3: TGTGCCAGCTGGGGACCCCTTGCCAATGAGCAGTTCTTC.

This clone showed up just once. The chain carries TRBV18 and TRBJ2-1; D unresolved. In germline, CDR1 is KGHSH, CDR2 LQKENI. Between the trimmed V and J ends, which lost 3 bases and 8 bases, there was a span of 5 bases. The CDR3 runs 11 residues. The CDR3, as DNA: TGTGCCAGCTCACCGGGTTATGAGCAGTTCTTC. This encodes CASSPGYEQFF.

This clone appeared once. CDR3 amino acids: CASSLFPGTDTQYF. In DNA form, the CDR3 reads TGTGCCAGCAGTTTATTCCCGGGGACAGATACGCAGTATTTT. The J gene is TRBJ2-3, the V gene TRBV27; tentatively, D is TRBD2 (5 bases). The CDR3 sequence is 14 residues long. CDR1 is MNHEY, CDR2 SMNVEV, per germline (reference sequence). The germline V and J ends were trimmed by 1 base and 3 bases, with 8 bases remaining between them.

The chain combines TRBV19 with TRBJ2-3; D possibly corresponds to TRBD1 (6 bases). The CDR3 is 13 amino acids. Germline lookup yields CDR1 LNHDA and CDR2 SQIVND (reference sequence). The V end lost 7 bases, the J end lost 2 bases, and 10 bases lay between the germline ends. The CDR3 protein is CASKNRDTDTQYF. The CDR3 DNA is TGTGCCAGTAAAAACAGGGACACAGATACGCAGTATTTT.

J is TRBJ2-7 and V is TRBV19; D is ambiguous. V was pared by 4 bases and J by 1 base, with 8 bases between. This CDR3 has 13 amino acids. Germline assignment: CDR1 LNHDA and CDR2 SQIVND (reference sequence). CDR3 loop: CASSSWISYEQYF. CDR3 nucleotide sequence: TGTGCCAGTAGTAGCTGGATTTCCTACGAGCAGTACTTC. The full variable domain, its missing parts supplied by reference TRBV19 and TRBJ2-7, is DGGITQSPKYLFRKEGQNVTLSCEQNLNHDAMYWYRQDPGQGLRLIYYSQIVNDFQKGDIAEGYSVSREKKESFPLTVTSAQKNPTAFYLCASSSWISYEQYFGPGTRLTVT.

The CDR3 DNA follows: TGTGCCAGCACCAGGGGCGAACAGCCCCAGCATTTT. Translating gives CASTRGEQPQHF. This rearrangement joins TRBV25-1 to TRBJ1-5; perhaps TRBD1 as D (6 bases). The ends were cut back, 7 bases at V and 7 bases at J, with 11 bases in the middle. The CDR3 contains 12 residues. From germline, CDR1 is MGHDK and CDR2 SYGVNS. The full variable domain, its missing parts supplied by reference TRBV25-1 and TRBJ1-5, is EADIYQTPRYLVIGTGKKITLECSQTMGHDKMYWYQQDPGMELHLIHYSYGVNSTEKGDLSSESTVSRIRTEHFPLTLESARPSHTSQYLCASTRGEQPQHFGDGTRLSIL.

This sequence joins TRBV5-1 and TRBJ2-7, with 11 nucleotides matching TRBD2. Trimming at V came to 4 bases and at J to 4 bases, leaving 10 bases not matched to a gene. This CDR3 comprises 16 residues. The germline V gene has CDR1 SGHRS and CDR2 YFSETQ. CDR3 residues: CASSGTVSGRGYEQYF. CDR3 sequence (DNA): TGCGCCAGCAGCGGAACGGTTAGCGGGAGGGGATACGAGCAGTACTTC.

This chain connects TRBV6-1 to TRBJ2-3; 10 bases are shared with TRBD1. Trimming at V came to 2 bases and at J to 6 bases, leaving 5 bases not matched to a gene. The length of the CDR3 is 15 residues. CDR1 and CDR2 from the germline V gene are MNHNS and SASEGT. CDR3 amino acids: CASSEWTGGLDTQYF. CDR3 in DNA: TGTGCCAGCAGTGAATGGACAGGGGGACTGGATACGCAGTATTTT.

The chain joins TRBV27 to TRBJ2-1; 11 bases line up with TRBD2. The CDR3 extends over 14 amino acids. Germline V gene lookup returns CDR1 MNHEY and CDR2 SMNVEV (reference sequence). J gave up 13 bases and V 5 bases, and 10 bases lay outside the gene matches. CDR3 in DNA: TGTGCCAGCAGTCCCCCCCTAGCGGGAGGTCGACAGTTCTTC. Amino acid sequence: CASSPPLAGGRQFF.

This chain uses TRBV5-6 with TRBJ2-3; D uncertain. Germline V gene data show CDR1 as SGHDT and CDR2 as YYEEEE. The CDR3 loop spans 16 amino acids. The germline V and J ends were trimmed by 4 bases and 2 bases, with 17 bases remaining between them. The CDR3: CASSPTMGYATDTQYF. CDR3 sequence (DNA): TGTGCCAGCAGCCCAACGATGGGGTACGCCACAGATACGCAGTATTTT.

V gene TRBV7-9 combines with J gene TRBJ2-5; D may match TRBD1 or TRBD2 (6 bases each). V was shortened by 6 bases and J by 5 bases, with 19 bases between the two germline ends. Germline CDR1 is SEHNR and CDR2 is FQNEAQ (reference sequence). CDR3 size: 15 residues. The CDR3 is CASRGGTLLEETQYF. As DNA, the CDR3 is TGTGCCAGCAGAGGAGGGACACTCCTGGAGGAGACCCAGTACTTC.

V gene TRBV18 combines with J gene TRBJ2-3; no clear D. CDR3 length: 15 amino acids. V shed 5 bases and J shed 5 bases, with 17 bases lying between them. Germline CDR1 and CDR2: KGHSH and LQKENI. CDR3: CASSIADLEIDTQYF. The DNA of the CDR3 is TGTGCCAGCTCAATCGCGGACCTAGAGATAGATACGCAGTATTTT. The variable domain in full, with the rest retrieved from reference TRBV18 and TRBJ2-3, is NAGVMQNPRHLVRRRGQEARLRCSPMKGHSHVYWYRQLPEEGLKFMVYLQKENIIDESGMPKERFSAEFPKEGPSILRIQQVVRGDSAAYFCASSIADLEIDTQYFGPGTRLTVL.

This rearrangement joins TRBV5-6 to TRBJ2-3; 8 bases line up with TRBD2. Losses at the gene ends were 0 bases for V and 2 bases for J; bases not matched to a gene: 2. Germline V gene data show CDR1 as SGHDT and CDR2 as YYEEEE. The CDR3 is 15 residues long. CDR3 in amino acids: CASSLVREVTDTQYF. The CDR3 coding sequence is TGTGCCAGCAGCTTGGTGCGGGAGGTCACAGATACGCAGTATTTT.

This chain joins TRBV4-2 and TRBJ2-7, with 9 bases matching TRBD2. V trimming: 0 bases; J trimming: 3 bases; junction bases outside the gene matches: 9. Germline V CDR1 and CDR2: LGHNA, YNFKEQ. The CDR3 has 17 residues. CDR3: CASSQDSHRAGGYEQYF. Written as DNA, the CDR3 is TGTGCCAGCAGCCAAGATTCACACCGAGCGGGAGGCTACGAGCAGTACTTC.

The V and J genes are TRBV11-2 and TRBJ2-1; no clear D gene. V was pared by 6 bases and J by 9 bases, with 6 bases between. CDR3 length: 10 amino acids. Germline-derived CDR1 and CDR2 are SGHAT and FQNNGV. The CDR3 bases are TGTGCCAGCAGTGGAGCTGAGCAGTTCTTC. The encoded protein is CASSGAEQFF.

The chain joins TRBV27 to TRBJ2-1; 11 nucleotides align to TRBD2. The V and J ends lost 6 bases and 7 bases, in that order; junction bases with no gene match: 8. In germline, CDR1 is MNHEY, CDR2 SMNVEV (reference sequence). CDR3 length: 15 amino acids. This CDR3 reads CASRYSGGARNEQFF. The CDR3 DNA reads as TGTGCCAGCAGGTATAGCGGGGGGGCCAGGAATGAGCAGTTCTTC.

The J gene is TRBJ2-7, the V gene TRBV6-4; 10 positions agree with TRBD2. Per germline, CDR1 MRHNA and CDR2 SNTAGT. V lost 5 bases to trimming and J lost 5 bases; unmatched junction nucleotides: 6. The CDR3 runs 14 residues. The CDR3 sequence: CASSKSGGADEQYF. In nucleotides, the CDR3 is TGTGCCAGCAGTAAAAGCGGGGGGGCGGACGAGCAGTACTTC.

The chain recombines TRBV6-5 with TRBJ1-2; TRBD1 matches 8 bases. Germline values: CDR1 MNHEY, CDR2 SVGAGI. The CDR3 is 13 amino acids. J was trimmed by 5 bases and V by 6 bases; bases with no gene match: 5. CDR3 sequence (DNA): TGTGCCAGCAGAGACCGGACAGGGTATGGCTACACCTTC. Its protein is CASRDRTGYGYTF.

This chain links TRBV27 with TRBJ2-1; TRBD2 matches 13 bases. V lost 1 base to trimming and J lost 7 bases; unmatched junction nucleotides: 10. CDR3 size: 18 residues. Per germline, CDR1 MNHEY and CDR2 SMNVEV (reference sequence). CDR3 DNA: TGTGCCAGCAGTTTATTTCCAGATCCGGGACTAGCGGGGAATGAGCAGTTCTTC. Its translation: CASSLFPDPGLAGNEQFF.

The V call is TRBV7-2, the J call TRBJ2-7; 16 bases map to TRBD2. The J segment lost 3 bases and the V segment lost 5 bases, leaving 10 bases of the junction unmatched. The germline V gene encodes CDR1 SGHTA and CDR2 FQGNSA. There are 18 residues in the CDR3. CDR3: CASSHPGLAGGPYYEQYF. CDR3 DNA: TGTGCCAGCAGCCACCCGGGACTAGCGGGAGGGCCATACTACGAGCAGTACTTC.

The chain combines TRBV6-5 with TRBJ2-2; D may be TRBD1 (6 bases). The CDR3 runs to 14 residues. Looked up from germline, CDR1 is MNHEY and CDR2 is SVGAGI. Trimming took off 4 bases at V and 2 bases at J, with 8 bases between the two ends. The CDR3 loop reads CASSSGQNTGELFF. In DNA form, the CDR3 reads TGTGCCAGCAGTTCGGGACAAAACACCGGGGAGCTGTTTTTT.

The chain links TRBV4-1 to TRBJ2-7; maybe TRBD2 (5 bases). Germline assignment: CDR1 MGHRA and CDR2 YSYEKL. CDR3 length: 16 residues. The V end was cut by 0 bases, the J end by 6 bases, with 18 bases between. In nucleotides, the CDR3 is TGCGCCAGCAGCCAAGATCGGGATAGGGAGTGGGCCGAGCAGTACTTC. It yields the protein CASSQDRDREWAEQYF.

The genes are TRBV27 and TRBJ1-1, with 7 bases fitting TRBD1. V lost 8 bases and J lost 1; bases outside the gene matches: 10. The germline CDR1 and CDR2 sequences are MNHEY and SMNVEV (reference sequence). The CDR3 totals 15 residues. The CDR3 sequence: CASGWTGSGNTEAFF. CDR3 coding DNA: TGTGCCAGCGGCTGGACAGGCTCGGGGAACACTGAAGCTTTCTTT.

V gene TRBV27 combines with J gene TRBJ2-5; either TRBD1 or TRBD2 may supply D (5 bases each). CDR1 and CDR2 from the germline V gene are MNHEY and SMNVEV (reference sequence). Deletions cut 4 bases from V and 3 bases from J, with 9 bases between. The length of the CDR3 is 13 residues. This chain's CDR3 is CASSSRGEETQYF. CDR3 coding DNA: TGTGCCAGCAGTTCGAGAGGGGAAGAGACCCAGTACTTC.